These T cell receptor beta chains were read from a single sample in a study of cytotoxic CD8 clonotypes in ibrutinib-treated CLL. Clones were sequenced by immunoSEQ multiplex PCR, and TCRdb holds only the in-frame ones, with some missing. The profile covers 200,000 to 250,000 clones, with 70% appearing a single time and roughly 5.8% taken by the ten largest. The sequences come from PBMCs, collected after 12 months of ibrutinib treatment. The receptors were gathered from a human donor with chronic lymphocytic leukemia. The conserved cysteine and the conserved F or W are not part of the CDR3 here. The listing skips clone size in some rows; elsewhere it reads once, few, many or a size class.

j_call | clone_size | v_call | cdr3_aa
TRBJ2-7 | - | TRBV30 | AWSVDTYYEQY
TRBJ2-1 | - | TRBV9 | ASSATPRDRTNEQF
TRBJ1-4 | - | TRBV6-6 | ASSYSWGAVKKLF
TRBJ2-7 | - | TRBV5-4 | ASSHPVKGGLLAGGNEQY
TRBJ2-7 | - | TRBV19 | ASSINNYEQY
TRBJ1-2 | many | TRBV6-4 | ASSDRDSDGYT
TRBJ2-2 | - | TRBV19 | ASSMGVPGGELF
TRBJ2-7 | - | TRBV2 | ASSESPRAGYEQY
TRBJ1-1 | - | TRBV28 | ASSLRGVVNTEAF
TRBJ1-4 | - | TRBV28 | ASRSGTLNEKLF
TRBJ2-5 | few | TRBV6-5 | ASRADSQETQY
TRBJ1-1 | - | TRBV19 | ASTSEVNTEAF
TRBJ2-7 | - | TRBV7-2 | ASSLGLARYEQY
TRBJ2-7 | - | TRBV7-2 | ASSLAASQFY
TRBJ1-2 | - | TRBV12-1 | ASSSGQEEYYGYT
TRBJ2-1 | - | TRBV28 | ASSLVQGRGNEQF
TRBJ1-2 | few | TRBV4-3 | ASSQDWTGVYGYT
TRBJ1-5 | few | TRBV18 | ASSQGQNSNQPQH
TRBJ1-5 | - | TRBV5-1 | ASSGGRNNQPQH
TRBJ2-6 | - | TRBV6-5 | ASSYGVTGANVLT
TRBJ2-7 | - | TRBV29-1 | SVRADFKGYEQY
TRBJ2-1 | - | TRBV19 | ASSQYRDSLNNEQF
TRBJ1-1 | once | TRBV9 | ASSRGLGMNTEAF
TRBJ2-2 | - | TRBV27 | ASRILLDREYTGELF
TRBJ1-2 | - | TRBV30 | ACPGTANYGYT
TRBJ1-1 | - | TRBV27 | ASSPRDMGKNTEAF
TRBJ2-1 | - | TRBV28 | ASSFRDRPDDEQF
TRBJ2-1 | - | TRBV7-9 | ASSPYRGYNEQF
TRBJ2-2 | once | TRBV29-1 | SSNRGHTGELF
TRBJ2-3 | once | TRBV5-6 | ASSFRDFLTETQY
TRBJ1-3 | - | TRBV9 | ASSVESGTGASGNTIY
TRBJ2-7 | - | TRBV7-8 | ASSFGLAGEFYEQY
TRBJ2-3 | - | TRBV19 | ASADRVSTDTQY
TRBJ2-1 | few | TRBV5-1 | ASSYLQESSYNEQF
TRBJ2-7 | - | TRBV10-3 | AISETGGVEQY
TRBJ1-2 | - | TRBV2 | ASFAKGSKTSYGYT
TRBJ1-2 | once | TRBV19 | ASSMLEGRFYGYT
TRBJ1-3 | many | TRBV7-2 | ASSFSGNTIY
TRBJ2-7 | - | TRBV4-1 | ASSQEPGQVLFSEQY
TRBJ1-2 | - | TRBV5-1 | ASSSGQGYLSYGYT
TRBJ1-1 | - | TRBV6-6 | ASSYRQGTMNTEAF
TRBJ1-1 | - | TRBV6-5 | ASTGTQGVTEAF
TRBJ1-1 | - | TRBV7-3 | ASSRTGLVNTEAF
TRBJ2-5 | - | TRBV7-7 | ASSLRRLTNPEKETQY
TRBJ2-1 | - | TRBV5-4 | ASSTTGGGTWNEQF
TRBJ2-7 | - | TRBV5-1 | ASSSQTGYEQY
TRBJ1-1 | - | TRBV18 | ASSPTQNTEAF
TRBJ1-4 | - | TRBV6-5 | ASRDSNNEKLF
TRBJ1-6 | - | TRBV25-1 | ASSHPGGNSPLH
TRBJ2-7 | - | TRBV2 | ASSSGPFSGEQY
TRBJ1-1 | - | TRBV9 | ASSVVAQGPWDTEAF
TRBJ2-1 | - | TRBV5-1 | ASSPPAGSSYNEQF